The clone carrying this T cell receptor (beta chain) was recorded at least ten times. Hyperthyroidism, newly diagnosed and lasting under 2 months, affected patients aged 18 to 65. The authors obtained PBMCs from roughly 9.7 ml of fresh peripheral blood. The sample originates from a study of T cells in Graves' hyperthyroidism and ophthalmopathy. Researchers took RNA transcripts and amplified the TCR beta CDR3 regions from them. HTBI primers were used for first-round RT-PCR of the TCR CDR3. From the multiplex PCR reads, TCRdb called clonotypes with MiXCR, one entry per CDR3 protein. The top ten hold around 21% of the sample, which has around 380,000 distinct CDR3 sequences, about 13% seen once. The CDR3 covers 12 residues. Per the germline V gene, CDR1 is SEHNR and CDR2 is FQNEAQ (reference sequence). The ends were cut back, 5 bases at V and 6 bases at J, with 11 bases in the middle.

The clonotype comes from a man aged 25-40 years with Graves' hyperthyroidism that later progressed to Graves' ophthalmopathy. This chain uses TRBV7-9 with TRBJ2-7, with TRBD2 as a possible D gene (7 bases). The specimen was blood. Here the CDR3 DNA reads TGTGCCAGCAGCGAGGGGGGGCGCGAGCAGTACTTC. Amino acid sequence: CASSEGGREQYF.